This passage covers 22 T cell receptor beta chains from one sample sequenced in a study of blood T cell repertoires in COVID-19. Repertoires were generated with immunoSEQ multiplex PCR, while TCRdb's copy carries only in-frame clones and drops some. This table has about 260,000 clones, 75% to 90% appearing once. Sequenced: peripheral blood. These receptors all stem from a woman aged 70-85 years with COVID-19, enrolled during active disease.

The chain links TRBV4-1 to TRBJ2-7, with 8 bases fitting TRBD2. The CDR3 extends over 15 amino acids. The germline V gene has CDR1 MGHRA and CDR2 YSYEKL. V shed 1 base and J 6 bases; nucleotides not matched to a gene: 8. CDR3 residues: CASSQAGLEGSEQYF. The CDR3 DNA reads TGCGCCAGCAGCCAAGCGGGACTAGAAGGCAGCGAGCAGTACTTC.

The chain is built from TRBV7-2 and TRBJ2-1, with D perhaps TRBD2 (5 bases). This CDR3 spans 13 amino acids. V gave up 4 bases and J gave up 2 bases, with 6 bases separating them. The germline V gene has CDR1 SGHTA and CDR2 FQGNSA. The CDR3 nucleotides are TGTGCCAGCAGCTGGGGAGCCTACAATGAGCAGTTCTTC. Its protein is CASSWGAYNEQFF.

The genes are TRBV10-3 and TRBJ1-1, with 8 positions matching TRBD1. The CDR3 covers 12 residues. Germline V lookup: CDR1 ENHRY, CDR2 SYGVKD. The V and J ends lost 10 bases and 4 bases, in that order; junction bases with no gene match: 5. The CDR3 DNA sequence: TGTGCCACCGGACAGGGAGGCACTGAAGCTTTCTTT. It codes for CATGQGGTEAFF.

V usage is TRBV10-3 and J usage is TRBJ2-5; 7 nucleotides align to TRBD1. This CDR3 comprises 14 residues. With V trimmed by 7 bases and J by 2 bases, 7 bases remained unmatched. Looked up from germline, CDR1 is ENHRY and CDR2 is SYGVKD. The CDR3 DNA reads TGTGCCATCACAAACGACAGGGCACAAGAGACCCAGTACTTC. Translated, it gives CAITNDRAQETQYF.

This chain links TRBV28 with TRBJ1-4, with D tentatively TRBD1 (5 bases). Germline CDR1 reads MDHEN; CDR2 reads SYDVKM. Trimming stripped 10 bases from V and 8 bases from J, with 20 bases between. CDR3 length equals 14 residues. The CDR3 loop reads CATLVRAPGEKLFF. CDR3 in DNA: TGTGCCACCCTAGTCCGGGCCCCAGGGGAAAAACTGTTTTTT.

A single count supports this clone. This chain connects TRBV19 to TRBJ2-7; possible D gene TRBD1, 6 bases. V was pared by 3 bases and J by 2 bases, with 8 bases between. The CDR3 consists of 13 residues. From germline, CDR1 is LNHDA and CDR2 SQIVND (reference sequence). CDR3 bases: TGTGCCAGTAGTATGAACAGGGCCTACGAGCAGTACTTC. Encoded protein: CASSMNRAYEQYF.

J is TRBJ2-1 and V is TRBV19, with 11 positions matching TRBD2. CDR1 is LNHDA and CDR2 is SQIVND in the germline V gene (reference sequence). The CDR3 is 13 residues long. The junction had 6 bases not matched to a gene; V was cut back by 4 bases and J by 13 bases. The CDR3 DNA follows: TGTGCCAGTAGTAGAGGACTAGCGGGCACCCAGTTCTTC. Amino acids: CASSRGLAGTQFF.

The genes are TRBV28 and TRBJ1-5; D gene uncertain. The V gene's germline CDR1 is MDHEN and CDR2 SYDVKM. With 5 bases removed from V and 5 bases from J, the gap between germline ends came to 4 bases. The CDR3 runs 11 residues. CDR3 in amino acids: CASSDYQPQHF. The CDR3 DNA follows: TGTGCCAGCAGTGACTATCAGCCCCAGCATTTT.

Concerning this clone itself: Other DNA sequences in the same sample also yield this CDR3. The rearrangement joins TRBV5-1 to TRBJ2-2; TRBD1 is a possible D gene (5 bases). This CDR3 has 14 residues. Trimming removed 0 bases at V and 4 bases at J, with 7 bases between. Per germline, CDR1 SGHRS and CDR2 YFSETQ. The CDR3 DNA reads TGCGCCAGCAGCTTGGCCCAGGGCACCGGGGAGCTGTTTTTT. Amino acid sequence: CASSLAQGTGELFF. Using reference TRBV5-1 and TRBJ2-2 for the parts outside the CDR3, the full variable domain is KAGVTQTPRYLIKTRGQQVTLSCSPISGHRSVSWYQQTPGQGLQFLFEYFSETQRNKGNFPGRFSGRQFSNSRSEMNVSTLELGDSALYLCASSLAQGTGELFFGEGSRLTVL.

This rearrangement joins TRBV7-9 to TRBJ1-5; 8 bases align to TRBD1. Germline CDR1 SEHNR, CDR2 FQNEAQ (reference sequence). This CDR3 has 14 residues. The V segment lost 5 bases and the J segment 2 bases; nucleotides outside the gene matches: 2. The CDR3, as DNA: TGTGCCAGCAGCCCGACAGGGGGCAATCAGCCCCAGCATTTT. Translated, it gives CASSPTGGNQPQHF.

V usage is TRBV4-2 and J usage is TRBJ2-1; no clear D gene. CDR1 and CDR2 (germline): LGHNA, YNFKEQ. The V and J ends lost 2 bases and 9 bases respectively, with 11 bases between them. The CDR3 is 13 amino acids. This CDR3 is CASSQLLPGEQFF. The CDR3 nucleotides read TGTGCCAGCAGCCAACTATTGCCGGGTGAGCAGTTCTTC.

This chain links TRBV19 with TRBJ2-1, with a weak D call TRBD2 (6 bases). This CDR3 spans 17 amino acids. Germline V gene sequence: CDR1 LNHDA, CDR2 SQIVND (reference sequence). The germline V and J ends were trimmed by 8 bases and 0 bases, with 20 bases remaining between them. The CDR3 loop reads CASGRVSGQSSYNEQFF. CDR3 bases: TGTGCCAGTGGGCGTGTTAGCGGTCAGAGCTCCTACAATGAGCAGTTCTTC. The variable domain in full, with the rest retrieved from reference TRBV19 and TRBJ2-1, is DGGITQSPKYLFRKEGQNVTLSCEQNLNHDAMYWYRQDPGQGLRLIYYSQIVNDFQKGDIAEGYSVSREKKESFPLTVTSAQKNPTAFYLCASGRVSGQSSYNEQFFGPGTRLTVL.

The CDR3 reads CASSPIIGAEQYF. Here the CDR3 DNA reads TGTGCCAGCTCACCGATAATAGGGGCCGAGCAGTACTTC. The genes are TRBV18 and TRBJ2-7; D possibly corresponds to TRBD1 (5 bases). Germline-derived CDR1 and CDR2 are KGHSH and LQKENI. The CDR3 consists of 13 residues. Trimming left V 3 bases short and J 6 bases short, with 12 bases between.

This chain uses TRBV5-1 with TRBJ2-7; 7 positions match TRBD1. The length of the CDR3 is 14 residues. Germline values: CDR1 SGHRS, CDR2 YFSETQ. V dropped 0 bases and J dropped 9; count of bases not matched to a gene: 9. Here the CDR3 reads CASSLAGQGVRQYF. The CDR3 DNA is TGCGCCAGCAGCTTGGCCGGTCAGGGGGTAAGGCAGTACTTC.

The chain joins TRBV27 to TRBJ2-5, with 12 bases that match TRBD2. This CDR3 spans 15 amino acids. J gave up 5 bases and V 2 bases, and 3 bases lay outside the gene matches. Germline values: CDR1 MNHEY, CDR2 SMNVEV (reference sequence). The CDR3: CASSLGLAGGETQYF. CDR3 sequence (DNA): TGTGCCAGCAGTTTAGGGCTAGCGGGAGGGGAGACCCAGTACTTC.

The chain employs TRBV28 and TRBJ1-6; TRBD1 is a possible D gene (5 bases). Per the germline V gene, CDR1 is MDHEN and CDR2 is SYDVKM. This CDR3 comprises 12 residues. Trimming stripped 6 bases from V and 5 bases from J, with 5 bases between. The DNA of the CDR3 is TGTGCCAGCAGAGGGGATAATTCACCCCTCCACTTT. Amino acid sequence: CASRGDNSPLHF.

This clone was observed a handful of times. The chain combines TRBV5-8 with TRBJ2-2; TRBD2 matches 9 bases. The CDR3 has 16 amino acids. Germline CDR1 is SGHTS and CDR2 is YDEGEE. V lost 4 bases, J lost 3 bases, and 7 bases stayed unmatched. This chain's CDR3 is CASSLAGRLDTGELFF. The CDR3 DNA is TGTGCCAGCAGCCTAGCGGGAAGGTTGGACACCGGGGAGCTGTTTTTT.

The chain uses TRBV4-1 and TRBJ2-2; 10 nucleotides align to TRBD1. The CDR3 runs to 16 residues. Germline V lookup: CDR1 MGHRA, CDR2 YSYEKL. V lost 3 bases and J lost 2; bases outside the gene matches: 3. The CDR3 here is CASSHRDRGNTGELFF. The CDR3 DNA sequence: TGCGCCAGCAGCCACCGGGACAGGGGTAACACCGGGGAGCTGTTTTTT.

V is TRBV19 and J is TRBJ2-2; TRBD1 aligns across 7 bases. Germline V gene lookup returns CDR1 LNHDA and CDR2 SQIVND (reference sequence). The CDR3 runs to 15 residues. V lost 5 bases, J lost 6 bases, and 9 bases stayed unmatched. The CDR3 spells CASSAQTGMPGELFF. Written as DNA, the CDR3 is TGTGCCAGTAGTGCCCAGACAGGGATGCCCGGGGAGCTGTTTTTT.

The chain uses TRBV19 and TRBJ2-7, with 8 bases that match TRBD2. Losses at the gene ends were 8 bases for V and 7 bases for J; bases not matched to a gene: 16. CDR1 and CDR2 (germline): LNHDA, SQIVND (reference sequence). The CDR3 consists of 15 residues. CDR3 DNA sequence: TGTGCCAGTCAGCCGGGGGTTAGCGGGATTTTTGAGCAGTACTTC. Its protein product is CASQPGVSGIFEQYF.

This rearrangement joins TRBV3-1 (or the pseudogene TRBV3-2) to TRBJ1-4, with D hard to call. Trimming left V 4 bases short and J 7 bases short, with 7 bases between. Germline loops: CDR1 LGHDT, CDR2 YNNKEL (reference sequence). CDR3 length: 12 amino acids. Here the CDR3 DNA reads TGTGCCAGCAGCCTTAGTGGTGAAAAACTGTTTTTT. Residues: CASSLSGEKLFF.

V and J are TRBV6-2 or TRBV6-3 and TRBJ2-1, with 10 bases identical to TRBD2. The CDR3 runs to 15 residues. From germline, CDR1 is MNHEY and CDR2 SVGEGT. V was pared by 5 bases and J by 7 bases, with 8 bases of the junction left unmatched. The CDR3 sequence is CASSPLAGASNEQFF. The CDR3 nucleotides read TGTGCCAGCAGTCCCCTAGCGGGAGCCTCAAATGAGCAGTTCTTC.